The rows below give T cell receptor beta chains drawn from one sample of a study of radiotherapy plus CTLA-4 blockade in lung cancer. Assay: immunoSEQ multiplex PCR; the TCRdb copy retains only in-frame clones and omits some. The sample carries about 51,000 clones, about 76% recorded once. The source was peripheral blood, collected from a patient treated with radiotherapy plus ipilimumab. The receptors here all came from a human donor with non-small cell lung cancer who had a complete response to radiotherapy plus ipilimumab. The CDR3 runs from the conserved cysteine through the conserved F or W. Each record gives: V gene, clone size, J gene, D gene, CDR3 DNA, CDR3 protein. D genes are given only for firm matches. Size values are once, few and many counts, or a class for expanded clones, and some rows have none.

>TRBV4-2|NA|TRBJ1-1|NA
TGTGCCAGCAGCCCCTTTTCCTGGGGCGCGAACACTGAAGCTTTCTTT
CASSPFSWGANTEAFF
>TRBV5-1|once|TRBJ2-2|TRBD2
TGCGCCAGCCGACCCGTTAGCGGGGGGACGAACACCGGGGAGCTGTTTTTT
CASRPVSGGTNTGELFF
>TRBV5-1|NA|TRBJ2-4|NA
TGCGCCAGCAGGGTCAGGGGATTTGTCAAAAACATTCAGTACTTC
CASRVRGFVKNIQYF
>TRBV7-2|few|TRBJ1-5|TRBD1
TGTGCCAGCAGCCCGAGACAGGGGGCTACCAATCAGCCCCAGCATTTT
CASSPRQGATNQPQHF
>TRBV6-5|NA|TRBJ2-1|TRBD2
TGTGCCAGCAGTGTGACTAGCGGGGGTTACAATGAGCAGTTCTTC
CASSVTSGGYNEQFF
>TRBV6-5|NA|TRBJ2-5|TRBD2
TGTGCCAGCAGTCCTCCTGGACCGGGGGGAGAGACCCAGTACTTC
CASSPPGPGGETQYF
>TRBV5-4|NA|TRBJ1-1|TRBD1
TGTGCCAGCAGCACCGGGACAGGAAACATGAACACTGAAGCTTTCTTT
CASSTGTGNMNTEAFF
>TRBV7-9|NA|TRBJ1-2|TRBD1
TGTGCCAGCAACGGTTTGACTGGGACAGAGCTCTATGGCTACACCTTC
CASNGLTGTELYGYTF
>TRBV7-9|few|TRBJ1-4|TRBD1
TGTGCCAGCAGCTTGGGACAGGGAAATGAAAAACTGTTTTTT
CASSLGQGNEKLFF
>TRBV11-2|few|TRBJ1-1|NA
TGTGCCAGCAGCTTAGGTCGGACAGACAGAGAAGCTTTCTTT
CASSLGRTDREAFF
>TRBV5-1|NA|TRBJ2-4|NA
TGCGCCAGCAGCTTGGACAGTTTAGCCAAAAACATTCAGTACTTC
CASSLDSLAKNIQYF
>TRBV27|NA|TRBJ1-5|NA
TGTGCCAGCAGTTTAAGAGGAATTCGGAATCAGCCCCAGCATTTT
CASSLRGIRNQPQHF
>TRBV7-8|once|TRBJ2-7|NA
TGTGCCAGCAGCTTAGCGAGCCACGAGCAGTACTTC
CASSLASHEQYF
>TRBV18|few|TRBJ1-2|TRBD1
TGTGCCAGCTCACCCTTCAGGGGGCTGAGCTATGGCTACACCTTC
CASSPFRGLSYGYTF
>TRBV16|NA|TRBJ1-2|NA
TGTGCCAGCAGCCAAGGACAGCAACCGCCCTATGGCTACACCTTC
CASSQGQQPPYGYTF
>TRBV7-9|once|TRBJ1-1|NA
TGTGCCAGCAGCCTCGACAGATTCTTGAACACTGAAGCTTTCTTT
CASSLDRFLNTEAFF
>TRBV30|NA|TRBJ2-2|TRBD1
TGTGCCTGGAGGAACAGGGGAGTAGTCGCCGGGGAGCTGTTTTTT
CAWRNRGVVAGELFF
>TRBV11-3|NA|TRBJ2-3|TRBD2
TGTGCCAGCAGCTCAATGACTAGCGGGAGGGGACCGGAAAACACAGATACGCAGTATTTT
CASSSMTSGRGPENTDTQYF
>TRBV27|NA|TRBJ1-2|TRBD1
TGTGCCAGCAGTTTATCGGGACAGGGGGCTCGTGGCTACACCTTC
CASSLSGQGARGYTF
>TRBV7-9|NA|TRBJ2-1|TRBD2
TGTGCCTCCCTGGGTTCTAGCGGGGGGAACAATGAGCAGTTCTTC
CASLGSSGGNNEQFF